The 28 T cell receptor beta chains below all came from one sample that was sequenced in a study of cytomegalovirus exposure and HLA in healthy donors. Sequencing used immunoSEQ multiplex PCR; TCRdb keeps in-frame clones, though not all of them. Among hundreds of thousands of clones listed, more than 85% were seen once. Material for sequencing was PBMCs. These TCRs come from a man aged 18 to 29 in good health and CMV-seropositive.

The V call is TRBV6-1, the J call TRBJ2-2; D is unresolved. The germline gives CDR1 MNHNS, CDR2 SASEGT. The CDR3 has 14 residues. V lost 1 base, J lost 3 bases, and 6 bases lay in between. This chain's CDR3 is CASSEGLDTGELFF. The CDR3 coding sequence is TGTGCCAGCAGTGAAGGGTTGGACACCGGGGAGCTGTTTTTT.

The chain is built from TRBV6-4 and TRBJ2-2; possible D gene TRBD1, 5 bases. The length of the CDR3 is 14 residues. V was cut by 2 bases and J by 5 bases, with 9 bases left in between. Germline assignment: CDR1 MRHNA and CDR2 SNTAGT. CDR3: CASSDIGETGELFF. The DNA for the CDR3 is TGTGCCAGCAGTGACATAGGGGAAACCGGGGAGCTGTTTTTT.

This clone showed up just once. The V call is TRBV19, the J call TRBJ1-5; a weak D match, TRBD1 (5 bases). The V end lost 6 bases, the J end lost 7 bases, and 25 bases lay between the germline ends. CDR1 and CDR2 (germline): LNHDA, SQIVND (reference sequence). CDR3 length: 17 amino acids. CDR3 sequence (DNA): TGTGCCAGTAGCCCCATAATCGGACGACAGTGGACCCAGCCCCAGCATTTT. Translating it yields CASSPIIGRQWTQPQHF.

This chain links TRBV28 with TRBJ2-7, with TRBD1 matching over 8 bases. V shed 2 bases and J 7 bases; nucleotides not matched to a gene: 13. This CDR3 has 16 residues. Germline V gene lookup returns CDR1 MDHEN and CDR2 SYDVKM. CDR3 sequence reads: CASSLQGALGTGEQYF. DNA of the CDR3: TGTGCCAGCAGTTTACAGGGGGCGCTGGGTACTGGGGAGCAGTACTTC.

The J gene is TRBJ2-1, the V gene TRBV4-1; D is unclear. CDR1 MGHRA and CDR2 YSYEKL come from the germline V gene. The CDR3 loop spans 13 amino acids. V lost 1 base, J lost 4 bases, and 5 bases lay in between. This chain's CDR3 is CASSQVGYNEQFF. The CDR3 DNA reads TGCGCCAGCAGCCAAGTGGGGTACAATGAGCAGTTCTTC.

The chain links TRBV5-5 to TRBJ2-5; the match to TRBD2 covers 10 bases. Germline assignment: CDR1 SGHKS and CDR2 YYEKEE (reference sequence). The J segment lost 4 bases and the V segment lost 2 bases, leaving 5 bases of the junction unmatched. The CDR3 covers 15 residues. In nucleotides, the CDR3 is TGTGCCAGCAGCTTTGGACTAGCGGTTCCAGAGACCCAGTACTTC. Encoded protein: CASSFGLAVPETQYF.

The chain carries TRBV4-1 and TRBJ1-2; unclear D gene. This CDR3 is 15 amino acids long. V lost 1 base, J lost 8 bases, and 17 bases lay in between. Per germline, CDR1 MGHRA and CDR2 YSYEKL. As DNA, the CDR3 is TGCGCCAGCAGCCAAGGCCTGAGGGAACGTGAAGGCTACACCTTC. Protein: CASSQGLREREGYTF.

This clone was counted once. The chain carries TRBV4-1 and TRBJ2-3; D gene ambiguous. The CDR3 has 18 amino acids. V lost 0 bases to trimming and J lost 8 bases, with 24 bases between them. Germline V gene sequence: CDR1 MGHRA, CDR2 YSYEKL. The CDR3 DNA follows: TGCGCCAGCAGCCAAGAACCCGGGCTCCACGAAGGGCATGGTACGCAGTATTTT. This codes for CASSQEPGLHEGHGTQYF.

Note on this clone: At the DNA level, this CDR3 is encoded by other sequences in the same sample as well. The gene calls are TRBV5-1 and TRBJ2-1; 8 nucleotides agree with TRBD1. In germline, CDR1 is SGHRS, CDR2 YFSETQ. Trimming took 2 bases from V and 7 from J; bases not matched to a gene: 2. The CDR3 extends over 13 amino acids. Here the CDR3 DNA reads TGCGCCAGCAGCTTACAGGGGGGAAATGAGCAGTTCTTC. This gives the protein CASSLQGGNEQFF.

This clone was found once. This chain links TRBV5-1 with TRBJ1-1, with TRBD1 matching over 7 bases. Germline loops: CDR1 SGHRS, CDR2 YFSETQ. This CDR3 contains 15 residues. Germline trimming cut 0 bases from V and 6 bases from J; bases unmatched to any gene: 8. The CDR3 DNA follows: TGCGCCAGCAGCTTGGAGACAGGGAGTGTGGCTGAAGCTTTCTTT. Amino acid sequence: CASSLETGSVAEAFF.

The chain is built from TRBV19 and TRBJ2-7, with TRBD1 matching over 8 bases. Germline V lookup: CDR1 LNHDA, CDR2 SQIVND (reference sequence). The J segment lost 4 bases and the V segment lost 6 bases, leaving 8 bases of the junction unmatched. The CDR3 covers 14 residues. The CDR3 nucleotides are TGTGCCAGTAGCGGGACAGGACTACCTTACGAGCAGTACTTC. Translating gives CASSGTGLPYEQYF.

The J gene is TRBJ2-7, the V gene TRBV7-6; D may be TRBD1 (5 bases). CDR3 size: 12 residues. V was cut by 6 bases and J by 6 bases, with 12 bases left in between. Looked up from germline, CDR1 is SGHVS and CDR2 is FNYEAQ. CDR3 DNA sequence: TGTGCCAGCAGTAAGACAGACTTCGAGCAGTACTTC. It specifies CASSKTDFEQYF.

This clone has just a few counts. The chain combines TRBV15 with TRBJ2-3; 10 bases are shared with TRBD2. Germline V gene lookup returns CDR1 LNHNV and CDR2 YYDKDF (reference sequence). The CDR3 runs 16 residues. With V trimmed by 3 bases and J by 5 bases, 8 bases remained unmatched. In DNA, the CDR3 is TGTGCCACCAGCAGGGACACTAGCGGGACGGGAGATACGCAGTATTTT. It specifies CATSRDTSGTGDTQYF. Variable domain in full (rest from reference TRBV15 and TRBJ2-3): DAMVIQNPRYQVTQFGKPVTLSCSQTLNHNVMYWYQQKSSQAPKLLFHYYDKDFNNEADTPDNFQSRRPNTSFCFLDIRSPGLGDTAMYLCATSRDTSGTGDTQYFGPGTRLTVL.

The chain has TRBV7-2 and TRBJ2-1; the D is unclear. Per the germline V gene, CDR1 is SGHTA and CDR2 is FQGNSA. Trimming stripped 2 bases from V and 6 bases from J, with 8 bases between. This CDR3 spans 13 amino acids. In DNA, the CDR3 is TGTGCCAGCAGCTTATCAGTGCGCAATGAGCAGTTCTTC. Translating it yields CASSLSVRNEQFF.

The gene calls are TRBV13 and TRBJ1-1; D ambiguous. V dropped 2 bases and J dropped 0 bases, with 10 bases sitting between them. This CDR3 spans 15 amino acids. Germline V gene lookup returns CDR1 PRHDT and CDR2 FYEKMQ (reference sequence). CDR3 nucleotide sequence: TGTGCCAGCAGCTTACGCCAGTCTATGAACACTGAAGCTTTCTTT. It specifies CASSLRQSMNTEAFF.

V and J are TRBV29-1 and TRBJ1-4; D might be TRBD1 (6 bases). Per the germline V gene, CDR1 is SQVTM and CDR2 is ANQGSEA. Trimming took off 5 bases at V and 6 bases at J, with 10 bases between the two ends. This CDR3 contains 12 residues. The CDR3 is CSVLRGDEKLFF. CDR3 DNA sequence: TGCAGCGTTCTTAGGGGGGATGAAAAACTGTTTTTT.

This chain uses TRBV30 with TRBJ1-2; TRBD1 is a possible D gene (5 bases). The V end lost 0 bases, the J end lost 6 bases, and 5 bases lay between the germline ends. Germline V CDR1 and CDR2: GTSNPN, SVGIG (reference sequence). The length of the CDR3 is 11 residues. The CDR3 DNA sequence: TGTGCCTGGAGTGTACAGGATGGCTACACCTTC. Encoded protein: CAWSVQDGYTF.

This chain joins TRBV6-1 and TRBJ2-1; either TRBD1 or TRBD2 may supply D (5 bases each). The CDR3 has 17 residues. Between the trimmed V and J ends, which lost 1 base and 0 bases, there was a span of 13 bases. From germline, CDR1 is MNHNS and CDR2 SASEGT. CDR3 in amino acids: CASSEEGWGSSYNEQFF. In DNA form, the CDR3 reads TGTGCCAGCAGTGAAGAAGGTTGGGGGAGCTCCTACAATGAGCAGTTCTTC.

The chain uses TRBV10-3 and TRBJ1-1; possibly TRBD1 for D (6 bases). Trimming cost V 7 bases and J 3 bases, with 15 bases left between them. CDR3 size: 14 residues. Germline CDR1 is ENHRY and CDR2 is SYGVKD. CDR3 sequence (DNA): TGTGCCATCACACGGGGGCAGGGAGACACTGAAGCTTTCTTT. Translated: CAITRGQGDTEAFF.

This chain links TRBV27 with TRBJ1-5, with a possible D match to TRBD1 (5 bases). V lost 0 bases and J 9 bases, leaving 18 bases between the germline ends. The CDR3 loop spans 16 amino acids. Germline V CDR1 and CDR2: MNHEY, SMNVEV (reference sequence). The CDR3 bases are TGTGCCAGCAGTTTATCTGGTGGGGCAGGGAAGCCGCCCCAGCATTTT. It yields the protein CASSLSGGAGKPPQHF.

This clone was found once. V and J are TRBV5-1 and TRBJ1-1; D may be TRBD1 (5 bases). The V gene lost 0 bases and the J gene lost 6 bases, with 15 bases spanning the gap. The germline V gene encodes CDR1 SGHRS and CDR2 YFSETQ. This CDR3 is 15 amino acids long. The DNA for the CDR3 is TGCGCCAGCAGCTTGGCAGTAGGGGCAACCGCTGAAGCTTTCTTT. Encoded protein: CASSLAVGATAEAFF. Using reference TRBV5-1 and TRBJ1-1 for the parts outside the CDR3, the full variable domain is KAGVTQTPRYLIKTRGQQVTLSCSPISGHRSVSWYQQTPGQGLQFLFEYFSETQRNKGNFPGRFSGRQFSNSRSEMNVSTLELGDSALYLCASSLAVGATAEAFFGQGTRLTVV.

The CDR3 loop is CASSSGLLSYEQYF. For the CDR3, the DNA is TGTGCCAGCAGCTCGGGACTGTTGTCCTACGAGCAGTACTTC. The V gene is TRBV5-4, the J gene TRBJ2-7; D may be TRBD2 (6 bases). The CDR3 contains 14 residues. Trimming left V 3 bases short and J 1 base short, with 11 bases between. CDR1 is SGHNT and CDR2 is YYREEE in the germline V gene (reference sequence). Complete variable domain (other parts from reference TRBV5-4 and TRBJ2-7): ETGVTQSPTHLIKTRGQQVTLRCSSQSGHNTVSWYQQALGQGPQFIFQYYREEENGRGNFPPRFSGLQFPNYSSELNVNALELDDSALYLCASSSGLLSYEQYFGPGTRLTVT.

The V call is TRBV5-1, the J call TRBJ1-1; D may be TRBD1 (6 bases). Germline V CDR1 and CDR2: SGHRS, YFSETQ. The V gene lost 4 bases and the J gene lost 5 bases, with 12 bases spanning the gap. The CDR3 is 13 amino acids. In DNA, the CDR3 is TGCGCCAGCAGCCGTACAGGGATAACTGAAGCTTTCTTT. Translating it yields CASSRTGITEAFF.

J is TRBJ1-5 and V is TRBV2; D gene ambiguous. The CDR3 is 15 residues long. Germline V gene sequence: CDR1 SNHLY, CDR2 FYNNEI. The germline V and J ends were trimmed by 6 bases and 1 base, with 13 bases remaining between them. The CDR3 nucleotides are TGTGCCAGCAGGGAGGGATCCGGGAGCAATCAGCCCCAGCATTTT. It specifies CASREGSGSNQPQHF. Full variable domain (rest looked up from reference TRBV2 and TRBJ1-5): EPEVTQTPSHQVTQMGQEVILRCVPISNHLYFYWYRQILGQKVEFLVSFYNNEISEKSEIFDDQFSVERPDGSNFTLKIRSTKLEDSAMYFCASREGSGSNQPQHFGDGTRLSIL.

V gene TRBV9 combines with J gene TRBJ1-2; possibly TRBD1 for D (5 bases). Trimming took off 4 bases at V and 7 bases at J, with 14 bases between the two ends. From germline, CDR1 is SGDLS and CDR2 YYNGEE. The CDR3 runs to 13 residues. The CDR3 here is CASSTGTSGGYTF. The CDR3 bases are TGTGCCAGCAGCACCGGGACGTCTGGTGGCTACACCTTC.

The chain joins TRBV7-2 to TRBJ2-5, with D possibly being TRBD2 (5 bases). The CDR3 contains 14 residues. The germline V and J ends were trimmed by 5 bases and 1 base, with 11 bases remaining between them. CDR1 SGHTA and CDR2 FQGNSA come from the germline V gene. Written as DNA, the CDR3 is TGTGCCAGCAGCCGGGGAGTAGCCCAAGAGACCCAGTACTTC. Its protein is CASSRGVAQETQYF.

This clone was detected once. The rearrangement links TRBV5-1 to TRBJ2-2; 9 bases line up with TRBD1. The CDR3 is 16 residues long. Trimming removed 0 bases from V and 1 base from J; junction bases left unmatched: 1. Per germline, CDR1 SGHRS and CDR2 YFSETQ. Here the CDR3 DNA reads TGCGCCAGCAGCTTGGAGGACAGGGGGAACACCGGGGAGCTGTTTTTT. Translating gives CASSLEDRGNTGELFF.

V is TRBV6-5 and J is TRBJ1-1; TRBD1 matches 10 bases. J was trimmed by 6 bases and V by 7 bases; bases with no gene match: 5. The germline V gene encodes CDR1 MNHEY and CDR2 SVGAGI. The CDR3 consists of 13 residues. The CDR3, as DNA: TGTGCCAGCAACAGACAGGGGGCCTCTGAAGCTTTCTTT. Translation gives CASNRQGASEAFF.